Each of the 11 T cell receptor beta chains below was sequenced from the same sample in a study of shared clonotypes between healthy human individuals. Measured with immunoSEQ multiplex PCR; TCRdb has only the in-frame clones, and not every one. Of about 2.4 million clones listed, 93% are singletons. Sequencing input: naive CD4+ T cells from PBMCs. Subset reported: CD45RA+ positively selected. The receptors were sampled from a man in his late teens or twenties in good health. Some clones in this sample may be carry-over from other donors' samples.

The gene calls are TRBV25-1 and TRBJ1-2, with D tentatively TRBD1 (5 bases). From germline, CDR1 is MGHDK and CDR2 SYGVNS. The CDR3 contains 14 residues. V lost 3 bases to trimming and J lost 6 bases, with 14 bases between them. This CDR3 reads CASSDGGFWNGYTF. DNA for the CDR3: TGTGCCAGCAGTGATGGGGGATTTTGGAATGGCTACACCTTC.

The rearrangement links TRBV7-3 to TRBJ2-3; no clear D gene. CDR1 and CDR2 from the germline V gene are SGHTA and FQGTGA. V was cut by 5 bases and J by 6 bases, with 12 bases left in between. The CDR3 sequence is 13 residues long. The CDR3 reads CASSPRVVDTQYF. CDR3 sequence (DNA): TGTGCCAGCAGCCCCAGAGTGGTGGATACGCAGTATTTT.

The DNA of the CDR3 is TGCGCCAGCAGCTTGGCCCAGGCGGGAGTGACCGGGGAGCTGTTTTTT. Protein sequence: CASSLAQAGVTGELFF. The chain carries TRBV5-1 and TRBJ2-2; 7 bases are a match to TRBD2. The CDR3 has 16 amino acids. V shed 0 bases, J shed 5 bases, and the junction held 7 bases outside the gene matches. Germline CDR1 and CDR2: SGHRS and YFSETQ.

The rearrangement joins TRBV7-9 to TRBJ2-2; D unclear. V lost 4 bases to trimming and J lost 3 bases, with 9 bases between them. Germline V gives CDR1 SEHNR, CDR2 FQNEAQ (reference sequence). CDR3 length: 14 amino acids. The CDR3 DNA reads TGTGCCAGCAGCTGGGATTTATACACCGGGGAGCTGTTTTTT. Protein product: CASSWDLYTGELFF.

This clone was seen only once. The chain links TRBV5-1 to TRBJ2-4, with unresolved D. Deletions cut 0 bases from V and 1 base from J, with 11 bases between. CDR3 size: 16 residues. Germline loops: CDR1 SGHRS, CDR2 YFSETQ. CDR3 coding DNA: TGCGCCAGCAGCTTGGACACGGGCGCGGCCAAAAACATTCAGTACTTC. Translation gives CASSLDTGAAKNIQYF.

The chain joins TRBV6-1 to TRBJ1-5; D may be TRBD1 (6 bases). Looked up from germline, CDR1 is MNHNS and CDR2 is SASEGT. The ends were cut back, 5 bases at V and 6 bases at J, with 11 bases in the middle. The CDR3 has 13 residues. The CDR3 DNA is TGTGCCAGCAGTCCGGGACAAACTCAGCCCCAGCATTTT. The encoded protein is CASSPGQTQPQHF.

This chain uses TRBV10-1 with TRBJ2-1; 16 bases map to TRBD2. The CDR3 contains 18 residues. Germline V gene lookup returns CDR1 WNHNN and CDR2 SYGVQD (reference sequence). Trimming took 3 bases from V and 10 from J; bases not matched to a gene: 12. The CDR3: CASSDTIGTSGRAREQFF. CDR3 sequence (DNA): TGCGCCAGCAGTGACACTATTGGGACTAGCGGGAGGGCCAGGGAGCAGTTCTTC.

The V call is TRBV5-1, the J call TRBJ2-7, with 7 positions matching TRBD1. CDR1 is SGHRS and CDR2 is YFSETQ in the germline V gene. After removal of 4 bases from V and 5 bases from J, the junction contained 9 bases not matched to a gene. This CDR3 comprises 14 residues. This CDR3 is CASSDSRGIHEQYF. The CDR3 DNA reads as TGCGCCAGCAGCGACAGCAGGGGGATCCACGAGCAGTACTTC.

This clone was seen a single time. The rearrangement links TRBV28 to TRBJ2-7; 9 bases line up with TRBD1. V lost 10 bases to trimming and J lost 2 bases; unmatched junction nucleotides: 9. Per the germline V gene, CDR1 is MDHEN and CDR2 is SYDVKM. The length of the CDR3 is 14 residues. CDR3 coding DNA: TGTGCCACCGCGACTAGGACAGGGGCCTACGAGCAGTACTTC. It codes for CATATRTGAYEQYF.

DNA for the CDR3: TGTGCCAGCAGCTCCGGACTAGCGGGGTCGTTCACAGATACGCAGTATTTT. This gives the protein CASSSGLAGSFTDTQYF. The chain carries TRBV27 and TRBJ2-3; the match to TRBD2 covers 12 bases. CDR1 and CDR2 (germline): MNHEY, SMNVEV (reference sequence). The CDR3 extends over 17 amino acids. Trimming took 6 bases from V and 2 from J; bases not matched to a gene: 9.

This clone appeared a single time. This chain connects TRBV18 to TRBJ2-5; 7 nucleotides agree with TRBD1. The CDR3 extends over 16 amino acids. With V trimmed by 3 bases and J by 9 bases, 16 bases remained unmatched. The germline gives CDR1 KGHSH, CDR2 LQKENI. The CDR3 nucleotides are TGTGCCAGCTCACCGGACAGGACAGTCCTCCTGGGGGCCCAGTACTTC. The encoded protein is CASSPDRTVLLGAQYF. Full variable domain (remainder filled in from reference TRBV18 and TRBJ2-5): NAGVMQNPRHLVRRRGQEARLRCSPMKGHSHVYWYRQLPEEGLKFMVYLQKENIIDESGMPKERFSAEFPKEGPSILRIQQVVRGDSAAYFCASSPDRTVLLGAQYFGPGTRLLVL.